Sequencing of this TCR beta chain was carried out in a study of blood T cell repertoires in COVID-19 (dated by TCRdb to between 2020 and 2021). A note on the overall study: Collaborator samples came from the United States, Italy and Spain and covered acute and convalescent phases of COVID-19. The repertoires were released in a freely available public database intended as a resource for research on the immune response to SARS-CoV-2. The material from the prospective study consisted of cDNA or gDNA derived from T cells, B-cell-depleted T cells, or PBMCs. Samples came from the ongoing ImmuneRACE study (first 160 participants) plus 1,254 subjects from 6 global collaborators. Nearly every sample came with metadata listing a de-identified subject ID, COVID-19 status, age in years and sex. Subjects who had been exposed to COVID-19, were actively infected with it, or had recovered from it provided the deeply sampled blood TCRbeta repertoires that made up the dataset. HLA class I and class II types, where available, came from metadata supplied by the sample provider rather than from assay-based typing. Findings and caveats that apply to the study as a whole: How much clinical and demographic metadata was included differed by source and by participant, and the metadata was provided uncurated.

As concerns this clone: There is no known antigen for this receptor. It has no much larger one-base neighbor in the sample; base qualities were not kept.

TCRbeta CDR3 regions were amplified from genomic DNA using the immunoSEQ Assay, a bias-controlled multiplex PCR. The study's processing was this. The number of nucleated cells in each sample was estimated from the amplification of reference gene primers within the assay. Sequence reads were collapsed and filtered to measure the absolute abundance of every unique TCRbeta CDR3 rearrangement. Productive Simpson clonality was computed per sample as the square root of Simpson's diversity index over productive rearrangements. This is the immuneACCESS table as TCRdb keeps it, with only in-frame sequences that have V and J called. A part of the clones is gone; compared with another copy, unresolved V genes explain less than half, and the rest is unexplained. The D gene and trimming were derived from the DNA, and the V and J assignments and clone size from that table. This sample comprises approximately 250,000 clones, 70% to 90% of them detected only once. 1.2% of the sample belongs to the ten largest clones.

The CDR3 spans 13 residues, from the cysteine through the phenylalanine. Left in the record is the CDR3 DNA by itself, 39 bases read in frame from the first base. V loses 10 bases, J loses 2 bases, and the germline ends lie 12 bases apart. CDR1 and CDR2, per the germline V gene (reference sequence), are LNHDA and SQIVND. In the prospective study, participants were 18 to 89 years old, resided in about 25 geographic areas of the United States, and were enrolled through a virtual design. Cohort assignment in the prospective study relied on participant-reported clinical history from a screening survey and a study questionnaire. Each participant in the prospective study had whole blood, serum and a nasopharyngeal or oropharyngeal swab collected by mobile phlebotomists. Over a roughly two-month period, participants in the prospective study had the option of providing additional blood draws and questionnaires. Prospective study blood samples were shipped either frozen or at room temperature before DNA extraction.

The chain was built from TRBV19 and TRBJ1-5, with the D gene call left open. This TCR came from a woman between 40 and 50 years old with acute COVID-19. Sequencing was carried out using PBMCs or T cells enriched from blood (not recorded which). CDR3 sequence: CATALAGNQPQHF. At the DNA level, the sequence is TGTGCCACCGCCCTAGCGGGCAATCAGCCCCAGCATTTT.